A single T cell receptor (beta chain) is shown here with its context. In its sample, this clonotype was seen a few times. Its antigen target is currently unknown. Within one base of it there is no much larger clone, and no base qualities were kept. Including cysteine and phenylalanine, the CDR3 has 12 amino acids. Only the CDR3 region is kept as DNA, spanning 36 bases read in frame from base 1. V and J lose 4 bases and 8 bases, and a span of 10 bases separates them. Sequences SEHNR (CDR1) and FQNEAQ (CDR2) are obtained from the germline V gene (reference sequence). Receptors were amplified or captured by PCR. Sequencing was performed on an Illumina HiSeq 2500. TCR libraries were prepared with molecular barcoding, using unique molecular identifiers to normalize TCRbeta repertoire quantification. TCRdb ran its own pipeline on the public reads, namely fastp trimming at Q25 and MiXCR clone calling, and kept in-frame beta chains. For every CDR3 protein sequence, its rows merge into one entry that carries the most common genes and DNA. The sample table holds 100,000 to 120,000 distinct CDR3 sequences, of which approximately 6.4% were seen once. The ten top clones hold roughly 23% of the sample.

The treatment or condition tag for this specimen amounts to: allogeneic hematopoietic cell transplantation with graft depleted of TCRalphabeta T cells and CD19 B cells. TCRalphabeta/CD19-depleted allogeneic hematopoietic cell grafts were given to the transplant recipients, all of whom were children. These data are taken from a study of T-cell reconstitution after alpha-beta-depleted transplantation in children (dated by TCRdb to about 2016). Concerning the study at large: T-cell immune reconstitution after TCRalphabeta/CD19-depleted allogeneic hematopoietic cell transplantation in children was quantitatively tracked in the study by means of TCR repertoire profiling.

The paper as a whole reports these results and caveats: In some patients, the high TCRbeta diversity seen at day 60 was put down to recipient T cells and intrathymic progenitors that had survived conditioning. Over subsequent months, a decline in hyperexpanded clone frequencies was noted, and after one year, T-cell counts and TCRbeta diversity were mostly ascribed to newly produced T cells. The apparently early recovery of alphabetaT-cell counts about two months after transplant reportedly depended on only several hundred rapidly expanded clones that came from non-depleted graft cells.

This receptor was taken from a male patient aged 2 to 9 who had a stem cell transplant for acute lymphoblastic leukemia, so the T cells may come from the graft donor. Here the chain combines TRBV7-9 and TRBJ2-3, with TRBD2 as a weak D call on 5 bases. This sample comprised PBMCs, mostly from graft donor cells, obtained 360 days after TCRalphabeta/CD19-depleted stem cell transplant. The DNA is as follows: TGTGCCAGCAGCTCGGACTCTGGTACGCAGTATTTT. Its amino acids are CASSSDSGTQYF.